This TCR beta chain derives from a study of control samples from healthy donors and cancer patients. Clones were read by immunoSEQ multiplex PCR, and TCRdb kept only the in-frame ones, dropping some. The sample consists of around 150,000 clones, approximately 94% of them appearing once. The specimen sequenced was blood. This TCR came from a woman aged 40 to 49 in good health.

In DNA, the CDR3 is TGTGCCAGCAGCCAAGGTCCTGCAACTAATGAAAAACTGTTTTTT. Its protein is CASSQGPATNEKLFF. The chain has TRBV4-2 and TRBJ1-4, with D unclear. In germline, CDR1 is LGHNA, CDR2 YNFKEQ. This CDR3 comprises 15 residues. Trimming took off 1 base at V and 0 bases at J, with 6 bases between the two ends.